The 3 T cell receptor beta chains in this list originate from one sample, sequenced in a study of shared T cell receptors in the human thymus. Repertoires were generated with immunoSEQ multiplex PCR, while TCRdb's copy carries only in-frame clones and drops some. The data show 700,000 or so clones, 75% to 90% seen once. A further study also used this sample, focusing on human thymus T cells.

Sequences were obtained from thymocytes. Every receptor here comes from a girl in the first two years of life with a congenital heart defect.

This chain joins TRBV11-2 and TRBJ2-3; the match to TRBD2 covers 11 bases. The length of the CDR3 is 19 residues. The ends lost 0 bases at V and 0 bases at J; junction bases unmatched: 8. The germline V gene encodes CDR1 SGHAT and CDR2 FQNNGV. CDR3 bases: TGTGCCAGCAGCTTAGATAGCGGGGGGGCACCAACTAGCACAGATACGCAGTATTTT. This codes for CASSLDSGGAPTSTDTQYF.

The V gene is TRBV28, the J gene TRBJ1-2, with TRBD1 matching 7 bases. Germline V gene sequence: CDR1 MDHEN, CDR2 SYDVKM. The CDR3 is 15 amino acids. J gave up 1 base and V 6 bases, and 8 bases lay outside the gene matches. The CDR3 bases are TGTGCCAGCAGGGGATGGGACAGAAATAACTATGGCTACACCTTC. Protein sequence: CASRGWDRNNYGYTF.

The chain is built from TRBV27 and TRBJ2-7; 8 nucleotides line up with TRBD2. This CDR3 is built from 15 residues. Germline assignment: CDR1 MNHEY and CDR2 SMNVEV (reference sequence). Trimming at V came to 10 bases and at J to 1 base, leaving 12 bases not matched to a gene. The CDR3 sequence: CAKQHPRGGSYEQYF. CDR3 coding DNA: TGTGCCAAACAACACCCCCGGGGGGGATCCTACGAGCAGTACTTC.